This TCR beta chain was observed in a study of early T cells in non-severe SARS-CoV-2 infection. Individual cDNA molecules received unique molecular identifiers during library preparation. One entry per CDR3 protein, called by TCRdb with MiXCR from the 5' RACE reads. There are around 64,000 distinct CDR3 sequences in the sample; around 12% occur only once, and around 1.5% lies in the top ten. This clonotype was counted at least ten times. Germline V gene sequence: CDR1 SNHLY, CDR2 FYNNEI. The CDR3 is made up of 14 amino acids. The V end lost 0 bases, the J end lost 0 bases, and 5 bases lay between the germline ends.

This receptor was identified in an adult who was a healthcare worker with PCR-confirmed SARS-CoV-2 infection or an uninfected control (not recorded which). V usage is TRBV2 and J usage is TRBJ1-2; D is ambiguous. The material was whole blood, obtained at baseline. CDR3 nucleotides: TGTGCCAGCAGTGAAGCGAAACCTAACTATGGCTACACCTTC. It encodes CASSEAKPNYGYTF.